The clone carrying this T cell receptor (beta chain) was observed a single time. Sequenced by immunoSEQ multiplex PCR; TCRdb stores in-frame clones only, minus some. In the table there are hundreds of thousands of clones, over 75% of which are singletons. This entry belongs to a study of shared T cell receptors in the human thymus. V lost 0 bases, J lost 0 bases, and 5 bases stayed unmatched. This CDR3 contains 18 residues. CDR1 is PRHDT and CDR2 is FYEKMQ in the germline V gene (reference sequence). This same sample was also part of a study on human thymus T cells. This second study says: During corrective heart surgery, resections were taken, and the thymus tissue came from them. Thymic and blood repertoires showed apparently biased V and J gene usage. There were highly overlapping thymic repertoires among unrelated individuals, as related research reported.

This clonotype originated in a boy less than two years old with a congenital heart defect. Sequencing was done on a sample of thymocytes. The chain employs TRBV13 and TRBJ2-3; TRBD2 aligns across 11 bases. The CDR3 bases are TGTGCCAGCAGCTTAGGGTCTAGCGGGAGGCCTAGCACAGATACGCAGTATTTT. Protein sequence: CASSLGSSGRPSTDTQYF.